A single sample gave rise to the 8 T cell receptor beta chains below, sequenced in a study of T cells after yellow fever vaccination. MiXCR, run by TCRdb on the 5' RACE reads, gives a single entry per CDR3 protein. This sample has fewer than 400,000 distinct CDR3 sequences; over 5% occur once, and the top ten carry about 15%. Specimen: PBMCs, collected 5 days after the yellow fever booster vaccination. These receptor sequences come from a man aged 25-40 years who received the YFV17D yellow fever vaccine.

The sample holds many counts of this clonotype. The rearrangement links TRBV6-2 or TRBV6-3 to TRBJ2-6; D uncertain. Germline-derived CDR1 and CDR2 are MNHEY and SVGEGT. The CDR3 is 16 amino acids. Between the trimmed V and J ends, which lost 7 bases and 0 bases, there was a span of 13 bases. CDR3 nucleotide sequence: TGTGCCAGCACCCTTTATATCAGCTCTGGGGCCAACGTCCTGACTTTC. Its protein product is CASTLYISSGANVLTF.

This clonotype was seen many times. CDR3 nucleotides: TGTGCCAGCAGTTACTCCGCTAGCGGGAGAGATAGCACAGATACGCAGTATTTT. As protein: CASSYSASGRDSTDTQYF. The gene calls are TRBV6-5 and TRBJ2-3, with 10 bases that match TRBD2. After removal of 0 bases from V and 0 bases from J, the junction contained 6 bases not matched to a gene. Germline V lookup: CDR1 MNHEY, CDR2 SVGAGI. The CDR3 length is 18 residues.

This clonotype was picked up many times. The chain has TRBV7-2 and TRBJ2-1, with 7 nucleotides matching TRBD2. Unmatched junction bases numbered 3, after V lost 3 bases and J lost 4 bases. In germline, CDR1 is SGHTA, CDR2 FQGNSA. The CDR3 is made up of 14 amino acids. CDR3 sequence: CASSLSGTYNEQFF. CDR3 sequence (DNA): TGTGCCAGCAGCTTGAGCGGGACTTACAATGAGCAGTTCTTC.

At least ten counts were recorded for this clonotype. The chain has TRBV27 and TRBJ2-7; D possibly corresponds to TRBD2 (6 bases). Germline values: CDR1 MNHEY, CDR2 SMNVEV (reference sequence). V lost 6 bases and J lost 6, with 15 bases in between. The CDR3 sequence is 13 residues long. CDR3 in amino acids: CASRMGGVGEQYF. The CDR3 nucleotides are TGTGCCAGCAGGATGGGGGGAGTGGGCGAGCAGTACTTC.

In its sample, this clonotype was seen a few times. The chain has TRBV20-1 and TRBJ2-5; the D is unclear. The CDR3 runs to 10 residues. CDR1 and CDR2 (germline): DFQATT, SNEGSKA (reference sequence). Trimming shortened V by 3 bases and J by 4 bases, and 3 bases separated the two germline ends. The chain's CDR3 is CSASGETQYF. The CDR3 bases are TGCAGTGCTAGTGGAGAGACCCAGTACTTC.

CDR3 loop: CSARVTTLARGYTF. DNA for the CDR3: TGCAGTGCTAGAGTTACAACCCTTGCTAGAGGCTACACCTTC. The chain combines TRBV20-1 with TRBJ1-2, with unresolved D. Germline lookup yields CDR1 DFQATT and CDR2 SNEGSKA (reference sequence). The germline V and J ends were trimmed by 1 base and 8 bases, with 17 bases remaining between them. The CDR3 runs to 14 residues.

In regard to this clonotype: One junction end does not reproduce the germline sequence, and a read error may be involved. The V and J genes are TRBV10-1 and TRBJ2-7; D is possibly TRBD2 (6 bases). There are 11 residues in the CDR3. Germline V gene data show CDR1 as WNHNN and CDR2 as SYGVQD (reference sequence). The CDR3 region has the DNA TGCGCCAGCGGAACTAGCAGCGAGCCGTACTTC. Translating gives CASGTSSEPYF.

The J gene is TRBJ2-2, the V gene TRBV11-3; the D gene is possibly TRBD2 (5 bases). The V gene lost 1 base and the J gene lost 4 bases, with 13 bases spanning the gap. Looked up from germline, CDR1 is SGHNT and CDR2 is YENEEA. This CDR3 region has 16 residues. In DNA, the CDR3 is TGTGCCAGCAGCTTAGGGTTTGCCAGCGGCACCGGGGAGCTGTTTTTT. It yields the protein CASSLGFASGTGELFF.